This T cell receptor (beta chain) was profiled in a study of control samples from healthy donors and cancer patients. Details on this clone: Mismatch with germline at one junction end may stem from a read error.

The CDR3 extends over 15 amino acids. Per germline, CDR1 SSHAT and CDR2 FNYEAQ (reference sequence). TCRdb keeps only in-frame clones here, not all; method: immunoSEQ multiplex PCR. This sample has about 130,000 clones, with more than 70% found just once. Sequenced sample: blood. This TCR was sampled from a man aged 50-59 years in good health. This chain joins TRBV7-7 and TRBJ2-5, with D tentatively TRBD2 (6 bases). CDR3 loop: CASSLAAASAETQYF. The CDR3 DNA reads TGTGCTAGCAGCTTAGCGGCCGCTAGCGCTGAGACCCAGTACTTC.